This TCR beta chain was recovered during a study of PD-1 blockade in classical Hodgkin lymphoma. Documented time point: cycle 4 day 1 (C4D1), after 5 to 7 weeks of nivolumab. Each patient experienced a relapse that followed autologous stem cell transplantation, and brentuximab vedotin exposure varied. TCRdb keeps only in-frame clones here, not all; method: immunoSEQ multiplex PCR. The sample lists approximately 7,400 clones; more than 75% were seen once. In this sample, this clone is medium-sized. From germline, CDR1 is SGHRS and CDR2 YFSETQ. Trimming pared 3 bases from V and 6 bases from J, leaving 15 bases between. This CDR3 has 14 amino acids.

The sequence was collected from a human donor with classical Hodgkin lymphoma. This chain connects TRBV5-1 to TRBJ1-1; perhaps TRBD1 as D (6 bases). Sequenced here: peripheral blood mononuclear cells (PBMCs), sampled before the fourth cycle of nivolumab. CDR3: CASSWLQGGAEAFF. The DNA of the CDR3 is TGCGCCAGCAGCTGGCTCCAAGGGGGTGCTGAAGCTTTCTTT.